These 30 T cell receptor beta chains came from one sample sequenced in a study of a mutant IDH1 vaccine in newly diagnosed glioma. Profiling relied on immunoSEQ multiplex PCR, and the TCRdb table lists in-frame clones only, not all of them. Among tens of thousands of clones listed, around 81% were seen once. The sample's time point: week 5, during vaccination. The content of each vaccine dose was 300 ug of mutant IDH1 20-mer peptide, and topical imiquimod accompanied it. Their antigens are not known. The starting material was PBMCs, obtained from a glioma patient whose treatment included an IDH1 peptide vaccine. These receptors were taken from a man between 45 and 60 years old with glioma.

A single count supports this clone. The CDR3 DNA sequence: TGCGCCAGCAGCTACGGACTAGCCCTCTCCTACGAGCAGTACTTC. Protein sequence: CASSYGLALSYEQYF. This chain joins TRBV5-1 and TRBJ2-7; the match to TRBD2 covers 8 bases. The CDR3 contains 15 residues. Germline values: CDR1 SGHRS, CDR2 YFSETQ. After removal of 3 bases from V and 0 bases from J, the junction contained 5 bases not matched to a gene.

The chain uses TRBV6-5 and TRBJ1-6; unclear D gene. The CDR3 totals 13 residues. From germline, CDR1 is MNHEY and CDR2 SVGAGI. With 7 bases removed from V and 7 bases from J, the gap between germline ends came to 11 bases. The CDR3 region has the DNA TGTGCCAGCACTCCGGTGCGGAATTCACCCCTCCACTTT. This translates into CASTPVRNSPLHF.

This clone was detected a few times. The chain links TRBV29-1 to TRBJ1-1; D is ambiguous. The CDR3 runs 15 residues. Trimming removed 6 bases at V and 0 bases at J, with 17 bases between. The germline CDR1 and CDR2 sequences are SQVTM and ANQGSEA. The CDR3 sequence is CSVTNNWGMNTEAFF. CDR3 DNA: TGCAGCGTCACTAACAATTGGGGTATGAACACTGAAGCTTTCTTT.

This clone has only a few counts. As DNA, the CDR3 is TGCGCCAGCAGCCCAATGGAGGGTTTCGAGCAGTACTTC. Its protein product is CASSPMEGFEQYF. The V gene is TRBV5-1, the J gene TRBJ2-7; perhaps TRBD2 as D (6 bases). V lost 4 bases and J 6 bases, leaving 14 bases between the germline ends. Germline V CDR1 and CDR2: SGHRS, YFSETQ. The CDR3 runs to 13 residues.

This clone was recorded once. This chain joins TRBV27 and TRBJ2-1; D unclear. CDR1 is MNHEY and CDR2 is SMNVEV in the germline V gene (reference sequence). This CDR3 has 11 residues. V lost 4 bases and J lost 10, with 8 bases in between. Written as DNA, the CDR3 is TGTGCCAGCAGTTCCGAGTGGGAGCAGTTCTTC. Amino acids: CASSSEWEQFF.

The rearrangement uses TRBV10-3 and TRBJ1-5; 8 nucleotides agree with TRBD1. This CDR3 is built from 13 residues. The germline V gene encodes CDR1 ENHRY and CDR2 SYGVKD. V gave up 8 bases and J gave up 7 bases; unmatched junction bases: 7. Written as DNA, the CDR3 is TGTGCCATCCAGGACAGGGTAGGCCAGCCCCAGCATTTT. As protein: CAIQDRVGQPQHF.

V and J are TRBV19 and TRBJ2-5; 9 bases align to TRBD1. After removal of 6 bases from V and 9 bases from J, the junction contained 11 bases not matched to a gene. From germline, CDR1 is LNHDA and CDR2 SQIVND (reference sequence). The CDR3 sequence is 14 residues long. The CDR3 spells CASSTGQGKTSQYF. The DNA for the CDR3 is TGTGCCAGTAGCACAGGACAGGGGAAAACTTCCCAGTACTTC.

This clone was detected a few times. The gene calls are TRBV7-9 and TRBJ1-1; a weak D match, TRBD1 (6 bases). Trimming cost V 5 bases and J 5 bases, with 15 bases left between them. CDR1 is SEHNR and CDR2 is FQNEAQ in the germline V gene (reference sequence). The CDR3 is made up of 14 amino acids. The CDR3 sequence is CASSQQQGSTEAFF. For the CDR3, the DNA is TGTGCCAGCAGCCAACAACAGGGATCGACTGAAGCTTTCTTT.

The chain joins TRBV18 to TRBJ1-2, with 8 bases that match TRBD1. The junction had 4 bases not matched to a gene; V was cut back by 1 base and J by 6 bases. This CDR3 region has 14 residues. The germline gives CDR1 KGHSH, CDR2 LQKENI. This chain's CDR3 is CASSPLDRGDGYTF. The CDR3 nucleotides read TGTGCCAGCTCACCACTCGACAGGGGTGATGGCTACACCTTC.

V usage is TRBV18 and J usage is TRBJ2-7; D remains ambiguous. Germline V gene data show CDR1 as KGHSH and CDR2 as LQKENI. V lost 2 bases and J 5 bases, leaving 10 bases between the germline ends. This CDR3 contains 13 residues. The CDR3 DNA is TGTGCCAGCTCACCAGAATACAAGGACGAGCAGTACTTC. Amino acids: CASSPEYKDEQYF.

The chain has TRBV28 and TRBJ2-7; 7 positions agree with TRBD1. V lost 5 bases to trimming and J lost 2 bases; unmatched junction nucleotides: 6. The CDR3 loop spans 14 amino acids. Germline V gene lookup returns CDR1 MDHEN and CDR2 SYDVKM. The CDR3 loop reads CASSLHTGAYEQYF. The DNA of the CDR3 is TGTGCCAGCAGTCTTCATACAGGGGCCTACGAGCAGTACTTC. Full variable domain (outside the CDR3, taken from reference TRBV28 and TRBJ2-7): DVKVTQSSRYLVKRTGEKVFLECVQDMDHENMFWYRQDPGLGLRLIYFSYDVKMKEKGDIPEGYSVSREKKERFSLILESASTNQTSMYLCASSLHTGAYEQYFGPGTRLTVT.

The sample holds one count of this clone. The chain carries TRBV5-6 and TRBJ1-2; D remains unclear. The CDR3 spans 13 residues. V was clipped by 2 bases and J by 4 bases, with 9 bases between them. Germline loops: CDR1 SGHDT, CDR2 YYEEEE. CDR3 protein: CASSFGRLYGYTF. CDR3 DNA: TGTGCCAGCAGCTTTGGTCGTCTCTATGGCTACACCTTC.

The rearrangement uses TRBV4-3 and TRBJ2-1; D gene uncertain. V lost 1 base and J 4 bases, leaving 5 bases between the germline ends. CDR3 length equals 13 residues. In germline, CDR1 is LGHNA, CDR2 YSLEER. CDR3: CASSQALYNEQFF. The CDR3 region has the DNA TGCGCCAGCAGCCAAGCCCTGTACAATGAGCAGTTCTTC.

The V call is TRBV11-3, the J call TRBJ1-1; no clear D. The CDR3 spans 12 residues. V lost 7 bases and J lost 3, with 9 bases in between. The V gene's germline CDR1 is SGHNT and CDR2 YENEEA. Here the CDR3 DNA reads TGTGCCAGCAAAAATACCGACACTGAAGCTTTCTTT. Translated, it gives CASKNTDTEAFF.

This clone turned up a few times. This rearrangement joins TRBV6-1 to TRBJ1-1; D not resolved. Germline V gene data show CDR1 as MNHNS and CDR2 as SASEGT. The CDR3 has 16 amino acids. The V end lost 4 bases, the J end lost 5 bases, and 20 bases lay between the germline ends. The CDR3 bases are TGTGCCAGCAGTGGCAATGACGCCCGGGAGGAAACTGAAGCTTTCTTT. Protein sequence: CASSGNDAREETEAFF.

The rearrangement uses TRBV2 and TRBJ2-7, with TRBD1 identical over 7 bases. The ends lost 6 bases at V and 2 bases at J; junction bases unmatched: 7. Germline CDR1 reads SNHLY; CDR2 reads FYNNEI. This CDR3 is built from 14 residues. CDR3 residues: CASRPSGGTYEQYF. The CDR3 nucleotides are TGTGCCAGCAGGCCATCAGGGGGTACCTACGAGCAGTACTTC. The complete variable domain, with remaining parts taken from reference TRBV2 and TRBJ2-7, reads EPEVTQTPSHQVTQMGQEVILRCVPISNHLYFYWYRQILGQKVEFLVSFYNNEISEKSEIFDDQFSVERPDGSNFTLKIRSTKLEDSAMYFCASRPSGGTYEQYFGPGTRLTVT.

V gene TRBV2 combines with J gene TRBJ1-2, with TRBD1 as a possible D gene (5 bases). The CDR3 length is 14 residues. Germline V lookup: CDR1 SNHLY, CDR2 FYNNEI. Trimming left V 4 bases short and J 0 bases short, with 9 bases between. The CDR3 nucleotides are TGTGCCAGCAGTGCCCCGGGGGCTAACTATGGCTACACCTTC. Translation gives CASSAPGANYGYTF.

This chain's CDR3 is CASSPDRLNTEAFF. The CDR3 DNA reads as TGTGCCAGCAGCCCGGACAGGTTGAACACTGAAGCTTTCTTT. V and J are TRBV7-2 and TRBJ1-1; TRBD1 matches 7 bases. The CDR3 runs 14 residues. The junction had 3 bases not matched to a gene; V was cut back by 5 bases and J by 0 bases. Germline lookup yields CDR1 SGHTA and CDR2 FQGNSA.

The chain joins TRBV11-3 to TRBJ2-5; 9 bases map to TRBD2. The germline V gene encodes CDR1 SGHNT and CDR2 YENEEA. The CDR3 consists of 16 residues. Trimming took 5 bases from V and 1 from J; bases not matched to a gene: 8. The CDR3 here is CASSLGAGGLQETQYF. Written as DNA, the CDR3 is TGTGCCAGCAGCCTGGGAGCGGGGGGACTCCAAGAGACCCAGTACTTC.

This chain uses TRBV5-6 with TRBJ1-3; 10 nucleotides agree with TRBD1. The germline gives CDR1 SGHDT, CDR2 YYEEEE. The V gene end was trimmed by 1 base and the J gene end by 2 bases; junction bases not matched to a gene: 3. The CDR3 is 16 amino acids. CDR3 in amino acids: CASSLPGTGAGNTIYF. The CDR3 nucleotides read TGTGCCAGCAGCTTGCCCGGGACAGGGGCTGGAAACACCATATATTTT.

This clone was counted between two and nine times. The chain is built from TRBV28 and TRBJ1-1; 7 nucleotides match TRBD1. This CDR3 region has 15 residues. After removal of 5 bases from V and 5 bases from J, the junction contained 11 bases not matched to a gene. CDR1 MDHEN and CDR2 SYDVKM come from the germline V gene. The CDR3 coding sequence is TGTGCCAGCAGTCCCTACGGACAGGAGGGTACTGAAGCTTTCTTT. Translating it yields CASSPYGQEGTEAFF.

This clone was counted only a few times. A read error may produce the germline difference seen at one junction end. This chain links TRBV20-1 with TRBJ1-5, with D perhaps matching TRBD1 (5 bases). This CDR3 has 11 residues. Germline CDR1 is DFQATT and CDR2 is SNEGSKA (reference sequence). Here the CDR3 reads CSAQMFGHSSF. For the CDR3, the DNA is TGCAGTGCACAGATGTTCGGACATTCTTCATTT.

This clone came up a few times. This chain links TRBV5-1 with TRBJ2-2; the match to TRBD2 covers 9 bases. Germline lookup yields CDR1 SGHRS and CDR2 YFSETQ. The CDR3 contains 16 residues. The ends lost 4 bases at V and 4 bases at J; junction bases unmatched: 8. CDR3 loop: CASSPRAGGSTGELFF. The DNA for the CDR3 is TGCGCCAGCAGCCCCCGGGCGGGAGGGAGCACCGGGGAGCTGTTTTTT. Combining the CDR3 with reference TRBV5-1 and TRBJ2-2 gives the whole variable domain KAGVTQTPRYLIKTRGQQVTLSCSPISGHRSVSWYQQTPGQGLQFLFEYFSETQRNKGNFPGRFSGRQFSNSRSEMNVSTLELGDSALYLCASSPRAGGSTGELFFGEGSRLTVL.

The V and J genes are TRBV7-9 and TRBJ1-1, with a possible D match to TRBD1 (6 bases). Trimming removed 4 bases from V and 11 bases from J, with 14 bases in between. Germline values: CDR1 SEHNR, CDR2 FQNEAQ (reference sequence). The CDR3 consists of 12 residues. CDR3 loop: CASSSTGLAAFF. CDR3 DNA sequence: TGTGCCAGCAGCTCCACAGGGCTGGCTGCTTTCTTT.

V is TRBV6-5 and J is TRBJ1-6; 8 bases are shared with TRBD1. Germline-derived CDR1 and CDR2 are MNHEY and SVGAGI. The CDR3 is made up of 13 amino acids. V was clipped by 6 bases and J by 7 bases; unmatched bases: 2. The CDR3 loop reads CASSTGGNSPLHF. In DNA form, the CDR3 reads TGTGCCAGCAGCACAGGGGGGAATTCACCCCTCCACTTT.

V and J are TRBV2 and TRBJ1-1; unclear D gene. Trimming took 4 bases from V and 1 from J, leaving 7 bases between them. Per the germline V gene, CDR1 is SNHLY and CDR2 is FYNNEI. The CDR3 sequence is 13 residues long. In DNA, the CDR3 is TGTGCCAGCAGTGCCTTTCAGAACACTGAAGCTTTCTTT. As protein: CASSAFQNTEAFF.

The rearrangement uses TRBV5-1 and TRBJ1-1; 8 bases line up with TRBD1. This CDR3 has 12 amino acids. Per the germline V gene, CDR1 is SGHRS and CDR2 is YFSETQ. The CDR3 nucleotides read TGCGCAGCTCGAGGACAGGGTCCTGAAGCTTTCTTT. Amino acids: CAARGQGPEAFF.

J is TRBJ2-2 and V is TRBV7-8; D uncertain. CDR1 is SGHVS, CDR2 FQNEAQ, per germline. V was shortened by 1 base and J by 7 bases, with 10 bases between the two germline ends. This CDR3 has 14 amino acids. Here the CDR3 reads CASSLDSIRGELFF. CDR3 sequence (DNA): TGTGCCAGCAGCTTAGATAGTATTCGCGGGGAGCTGTTTTTT.

DNA of the CDR3: TGTGCCAGCAGTGACTGGGGGAAGACCCAGTACTTC. Encoded protein: CASSDWGKTQYF. The chain couples TRBV6-5 to TRBJ2-5; D assignment may be TRBD1 or TRBD2 (5 bases each). Trimming removed 5 bases from V and 6 bases from J, with 10 bases in between. Germline V gene data show CDR1 as MNHEY and CDR2 as SVGAGI. The CDR3 is 12 amino acids.

The chain is built from TRBV5-6 and TRBJ2-7; D is perhaps TRBD1 (6 bases). Germline assignment: CDR1 SGHDT and CDR2 YYEEEE. Trimming pared 0 bases from V and 2 bases from J, leaving 9 bases between. The CDR3 has 14 residues. CDR3 residues: CASSLVGAAYEQYF. CDR3 DNA: TGTGCCAGCAGCTTGGTGGGGGCGGCCTACGAGCAGTACTTC. The complete variable domain, with remaining parts taken from reference TRBV5-6 and TRBJ2-7, reads DAGVTQSPTHLIKTRGQQVTLRCSPKSGHDTVSWYQQALGQGPQFIFQYYEEEERQRGNFPDRFSGHQFPNYSSELNVNALLLGDSALYLCASSLVGAAYEQYFGPGTRLTVT.